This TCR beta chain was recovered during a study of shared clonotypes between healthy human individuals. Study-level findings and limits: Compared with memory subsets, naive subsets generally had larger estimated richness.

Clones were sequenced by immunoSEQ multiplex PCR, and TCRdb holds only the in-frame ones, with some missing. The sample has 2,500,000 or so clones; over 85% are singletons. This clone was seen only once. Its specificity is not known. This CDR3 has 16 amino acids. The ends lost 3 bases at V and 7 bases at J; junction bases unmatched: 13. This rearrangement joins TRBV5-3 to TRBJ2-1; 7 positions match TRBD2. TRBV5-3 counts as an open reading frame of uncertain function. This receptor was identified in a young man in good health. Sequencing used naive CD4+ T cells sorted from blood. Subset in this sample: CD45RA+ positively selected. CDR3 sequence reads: CARSWPLAAPSNEQFF. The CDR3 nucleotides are TGTGCCAGAAGCTGGCCCCTAGCGGCCCCTTCGAATGAGCAGTTCTTC.